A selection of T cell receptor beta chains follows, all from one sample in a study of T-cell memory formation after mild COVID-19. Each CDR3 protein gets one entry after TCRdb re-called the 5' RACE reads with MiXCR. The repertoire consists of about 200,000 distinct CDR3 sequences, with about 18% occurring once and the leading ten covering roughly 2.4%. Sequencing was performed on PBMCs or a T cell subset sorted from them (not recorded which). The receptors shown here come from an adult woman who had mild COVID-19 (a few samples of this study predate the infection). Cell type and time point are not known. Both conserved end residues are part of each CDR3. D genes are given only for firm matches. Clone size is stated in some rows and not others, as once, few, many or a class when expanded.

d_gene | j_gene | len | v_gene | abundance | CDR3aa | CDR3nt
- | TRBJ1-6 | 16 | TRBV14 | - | CASSQGRQTYNSPLHF | TGTGCCAGCAGCCAAGGACGTCAGACTTATAATTCACCCCTCCACTTT
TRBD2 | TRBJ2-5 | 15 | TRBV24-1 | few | CATRSALAGQETQYF | TGTGCCACCCGGAGCGCCCTAGCGGGGCAAGAGACCCAGTACTTC
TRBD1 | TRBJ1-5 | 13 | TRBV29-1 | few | CSVRQGYLQPQHF | TGCAGCGTGAGACAGGGTTACCTTCAGCCCCAGCATTTT
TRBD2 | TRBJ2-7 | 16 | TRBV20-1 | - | CSASGDDVLASYEQYF | TGCAGTGCTAGTGGAGACGACGTACTAGCGTCCTACGAGCAGTACTTC
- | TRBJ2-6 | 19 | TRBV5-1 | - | CASSFDPPGPSAGANVLTF | TGCGCCAGCAGCTTCGATCCACCGGGGCCCTCCGCGGGGGCCAACGTCCTGACTTTC
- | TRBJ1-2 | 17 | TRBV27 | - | CASSQDSRRTNYYGYTF | TGTGCCAGCAGTCAAGACAGCCGCCGGACCAACTACTATGGCTACACCTTC
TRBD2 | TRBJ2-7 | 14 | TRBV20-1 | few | CSAVAGGSSYEQYF | TGCAGTGCCGTAGCGGGAGGGTCCTCCTACGAGCAGTACTTC
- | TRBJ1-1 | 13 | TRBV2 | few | CASSPQGRVLAFF | TGTGCCAGCAGTCCCCAGGGCAGGGTGTTGGCTTTCTTT
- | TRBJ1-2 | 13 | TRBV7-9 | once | CASSPDGRLGYTF | TGTGCCAGCAGCCCCGACGGCCGTCTTGGCTACACCTTC
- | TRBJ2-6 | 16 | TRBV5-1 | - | CASSMGGASGANVLTF | TGCGCCAGCTCAATGGGGGGCGCGTCAGGGGCCAACGTCCTGACTTTC
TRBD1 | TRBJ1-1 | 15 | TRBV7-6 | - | CASSATDRANTEAFF | TGTGCCAGCAGCGCGACGGACAGGGCGAACACTGAAGCTTTCTTT
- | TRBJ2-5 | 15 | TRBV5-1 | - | CASSLQGQDRETQYF | TGCGCCAGCAGCTTGCAGGGGCAGGATAGAGAGACCCAGTACTTC
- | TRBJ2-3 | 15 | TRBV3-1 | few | CASSRTTGVTDTQYF | TGTGCCAGCAGCCGAACGACAGGAGTCACAGATACGCAGTATTTT
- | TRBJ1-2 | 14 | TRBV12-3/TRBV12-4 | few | CASRHSGVAYGYTF | TGTGCCAGCAGACACTCAGGGGTAGCCTATGGCTACACCTTC
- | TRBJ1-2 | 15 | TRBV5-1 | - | CASRGVAGTRYGYTF | TGCGCCAGCAGAGGGGTGGCAGGGACTCGATATGGCTACACCTTC
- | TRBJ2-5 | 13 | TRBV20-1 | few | CTKRRGPQETQYF | TGCACTAAGAGACGGGGGCCCCAAGAGACCCAGTACTTC
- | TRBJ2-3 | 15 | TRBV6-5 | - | CASSYGGSSTDTQYF | TGTGCCAGCAGTTACGGGGGCAGCAGCACAGATACGCAGTATTTT
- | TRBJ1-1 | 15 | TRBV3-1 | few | CASSPPGGGTGEAFF | TGTGCCAGCAGCCCCCCCGGAGGGGGAACAGGGGAAGCTTTCTTT
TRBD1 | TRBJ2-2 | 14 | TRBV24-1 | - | CATKGTVNTGELFF | TGTGCCACCAAGGGGACAGTGAACACCGGGGAGCTGTTTTTT
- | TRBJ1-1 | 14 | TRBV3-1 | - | CASSPGRRNTEAFF | TGTGCCAGCAGCCCGGGACGGCGGAACACTGAAGCTTTCTTT
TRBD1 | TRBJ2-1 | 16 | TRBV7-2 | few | CASSSTGTGSYNEQFF | TGTGCCAGCAGCTCGACCGGGACAGGGTCCTACAATGAGCAGTTCTTC
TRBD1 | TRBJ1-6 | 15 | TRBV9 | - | CASSSSGTGGSPLHF | TGTGCCAGCAGCTCTAGCGGGACAGGGGGTTCACCCCTCCACTTT
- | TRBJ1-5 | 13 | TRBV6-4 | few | CASSVSRGQPQHF | TGTGCCAGCAGTGTTTCGAGAGGCCAGCCCCAGCATTTT
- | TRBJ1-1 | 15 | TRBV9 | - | CASSVVGDWNTEAFF | TGTGCCAGCAGCGTAGTTGGGGACTGGAACACTGAAGCTTTCTTT
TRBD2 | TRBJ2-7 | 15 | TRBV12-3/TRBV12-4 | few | CASSLSGRASYEQYF | TGTGCCAGCAGCCTTAGCGGGAGGGCTTCCTACGAGCAGTACTTC
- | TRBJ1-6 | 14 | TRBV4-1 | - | CASSQVITNSPLHF | TGCGCCAGCAGCCAAGTGATCACAAATTCACCCCTCCACTTT
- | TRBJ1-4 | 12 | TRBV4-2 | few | CASSQDVGKLFF | TGTGCCAGCAGCCAAGATGTGGGAAAACTGTTTTTT
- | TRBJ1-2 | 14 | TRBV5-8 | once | CASSNRGVLYGYTF | TGTGCCAGCAGTAATCGGGGGGTACTTTATGGCTACACCTTC
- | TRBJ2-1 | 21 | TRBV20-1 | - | CSASCIRGGTRILSYGYEQFF | TGCAGTGCTAGTTGTATTAGAGGCGGGACCCGGATATTAAGTTACGGGTATGAGCAGTTCTTC
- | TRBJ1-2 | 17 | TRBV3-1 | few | CASSQEWDRAVAYGYTF | TGTGCCAGCAGCCAAGAGTGGGACCGGGCCGTCGCCTATGGCTACACCTTC
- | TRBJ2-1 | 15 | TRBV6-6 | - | CASSARVTYGDEQFF | TGTGCCAGCAGCGCGCGGGTCACCTATGGGGATGAGCAGTTCTTC
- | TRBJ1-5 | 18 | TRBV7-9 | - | CASSLESVGERSNQPQHF | TGTGCCAGCAGCTTAGAGTCGGTCGGGGAGCGAAGCAATCAGCCCCAGCATTTT
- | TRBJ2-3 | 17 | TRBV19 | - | CASTPGDSKWGTDTQYF | TGTGCCAGTACCCCCGGAGACTCGAAATGGGGGACAGATACGCAGTATTTT
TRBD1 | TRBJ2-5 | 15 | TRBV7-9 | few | CASSITGQGPETQYF | TGTGCCAGCAGTATCACAGGACAGGGCCCAGAGACCCAGTACTTC
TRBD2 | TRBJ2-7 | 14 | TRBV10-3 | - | CAISEDGGVYEQYF | TGTGCCATCAGTGAGGATGGGGGGGTCTACGAGCAGTACTTC
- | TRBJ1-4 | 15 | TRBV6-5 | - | CASSYQFMANEKLFF | TGTGCCAGCAGTTACCAGTTTATGGCTAATGAAAAACTGTTTTTT
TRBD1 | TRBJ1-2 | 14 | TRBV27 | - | CASSPRTGAAGYTF | TGTGCCAGCAGTCCAAGGACAGGAGCAGCTGGCTACACCTTC
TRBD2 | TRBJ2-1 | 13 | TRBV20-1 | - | CSATGTSHNEQFF | TGCAGTGCCACCGGGACTAGTCATAATGAGCAGTTCTTC
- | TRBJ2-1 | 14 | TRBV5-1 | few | CASSLFPGSNEQFF | TGCGCCAGCAGCTTGTTCCCGGGTAGCAATGAGCAGTTCTTC
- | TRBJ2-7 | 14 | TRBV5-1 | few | CASILGPASYEQYF | TGCGCCAGCATCCTGGGCCCTGCGTCGTACGAGCAGTACTTC
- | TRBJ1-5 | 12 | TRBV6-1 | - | CASSHRDQPQHF | TGTGCCAGCAGCCACAGGGATCAGCCCCAGCATTTT
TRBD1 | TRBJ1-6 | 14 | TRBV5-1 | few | CASSSGQVNSPLHF | TGCGCCAGCAGCTCGGGACAGGTTAATTCACCCCTCCACTTT
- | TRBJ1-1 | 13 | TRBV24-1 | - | CATSAAGQLEAFF | TGTGCCACCAGTGCCGCTGGACAGCTTGAAGCTTTCTTT
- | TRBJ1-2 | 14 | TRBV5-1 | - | CASSLAGQPYGYTF | TGCGCCAGCAGCTTGGCCGGACAGCCCTATGGCTACACCTTC
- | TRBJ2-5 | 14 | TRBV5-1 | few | CASSLYGTQETQYF | TGCGCCAGCAGCTTGTATGGGACACAAGAGACCCAGTACTTC
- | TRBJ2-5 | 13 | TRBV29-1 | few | CSLRLGWEETQYF | TGCAGCTTGCGGCTAGGGTGGGAAGAGACCCAGTACTTC
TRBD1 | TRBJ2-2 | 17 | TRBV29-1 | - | CSVVGTGGSVWTGELFF | TGCAGCGTTGTAGGGACAGGGGGTTCGGTGTGGACCGGGGAGCTGTTTTTT